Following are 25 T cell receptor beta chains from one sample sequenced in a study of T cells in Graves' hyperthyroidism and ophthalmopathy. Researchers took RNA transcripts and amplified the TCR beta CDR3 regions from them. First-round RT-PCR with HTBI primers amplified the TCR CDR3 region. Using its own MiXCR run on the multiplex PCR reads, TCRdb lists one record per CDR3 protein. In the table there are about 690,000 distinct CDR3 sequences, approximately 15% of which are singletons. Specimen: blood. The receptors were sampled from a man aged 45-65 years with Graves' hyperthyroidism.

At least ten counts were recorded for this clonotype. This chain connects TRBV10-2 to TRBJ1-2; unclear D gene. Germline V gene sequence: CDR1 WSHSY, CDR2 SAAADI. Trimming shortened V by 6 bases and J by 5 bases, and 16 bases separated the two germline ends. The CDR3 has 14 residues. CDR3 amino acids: CASRDGLTRYGYTF. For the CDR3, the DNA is TGCGCCAGCAGAGATGGCCTGACCCGATATGGCTACACCTTC.

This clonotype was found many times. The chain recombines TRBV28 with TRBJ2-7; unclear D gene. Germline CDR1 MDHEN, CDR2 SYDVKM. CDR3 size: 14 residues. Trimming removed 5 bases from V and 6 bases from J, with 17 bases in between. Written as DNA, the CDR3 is TGTGCCAGCAGTCTTCCGGGCTCCGCAAGCGAGCAGTACTTC. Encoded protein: CASSLPGSASEQYF.

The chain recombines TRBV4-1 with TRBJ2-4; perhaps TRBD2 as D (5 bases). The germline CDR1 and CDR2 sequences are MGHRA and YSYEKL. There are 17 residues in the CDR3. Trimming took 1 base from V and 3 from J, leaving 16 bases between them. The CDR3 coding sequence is TGCGCCAGCAGCCAAGGTTCCTGGCGGGTTGTCAAAAACATTCAGTACTTC. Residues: CASSQGSWRVVKNIQYF.

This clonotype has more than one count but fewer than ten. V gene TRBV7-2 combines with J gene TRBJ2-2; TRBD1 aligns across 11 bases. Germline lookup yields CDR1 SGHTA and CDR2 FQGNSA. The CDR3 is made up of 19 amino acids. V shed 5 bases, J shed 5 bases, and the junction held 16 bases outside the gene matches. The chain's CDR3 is CASSRVTMFGTGGTGELFF. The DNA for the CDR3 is TGTGCCAGCAGCCGGGTCACGATGTTCGGGACAGGGGGGACCGGGGAGCTGTTTTTT.

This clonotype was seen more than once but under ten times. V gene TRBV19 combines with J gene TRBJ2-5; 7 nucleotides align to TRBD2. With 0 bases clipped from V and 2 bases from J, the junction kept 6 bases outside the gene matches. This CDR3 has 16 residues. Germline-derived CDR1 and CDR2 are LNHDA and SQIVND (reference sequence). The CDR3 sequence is CASSIEGGGEQETQYF. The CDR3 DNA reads TGTGCCAGTAGTATAGAGGGGGGAGGGGAACAAGAGACCCAGTACTTC. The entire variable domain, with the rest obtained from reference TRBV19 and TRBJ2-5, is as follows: DGGITQSPKYLFRKEGQNVTLSCEQNLNHDAMYWYRQDPGQGLRLIYYSQIVNDFQKGDIAEGYSVSREKKESFPLTVTSAQKNPTAFYLCASSIEGGGEQETQYFGPGTRLLVL.

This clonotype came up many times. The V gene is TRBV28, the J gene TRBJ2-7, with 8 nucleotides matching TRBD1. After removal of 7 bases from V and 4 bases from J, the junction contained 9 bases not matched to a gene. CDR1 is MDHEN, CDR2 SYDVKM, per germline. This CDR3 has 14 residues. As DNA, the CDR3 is TGTGCCAGCATGTCGCAGGGGGCGAGATACGAGCAGTACTTC. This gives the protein CASMSQGARYEQYF.

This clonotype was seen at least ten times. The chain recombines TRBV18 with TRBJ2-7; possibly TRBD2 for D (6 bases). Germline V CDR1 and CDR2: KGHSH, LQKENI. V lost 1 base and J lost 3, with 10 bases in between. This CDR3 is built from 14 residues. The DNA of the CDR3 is TGTGCCAGCTCACCACGAGGGACTGTCTACGAGCAGTACTTC. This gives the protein CASSPRGTVYEQYF.

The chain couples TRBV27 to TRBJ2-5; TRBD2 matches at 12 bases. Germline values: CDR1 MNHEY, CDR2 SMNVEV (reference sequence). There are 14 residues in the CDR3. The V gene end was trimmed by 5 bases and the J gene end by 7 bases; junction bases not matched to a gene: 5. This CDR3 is CASSPASGGGTQYF. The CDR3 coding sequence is TGTGCCAGCAGTCCCGCTAGCGGGGGGGGGACCCAGTACTTC.

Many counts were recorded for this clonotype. The chain's CDR3 is CATPDDGDSSYEQYF. The CDR3 DNA reads TGTGCCACACCTGACGACGGGGACAGTTCCTACGAGCAGTACTTC. This rearrangement joins TRBV24-1 to TRBJ2-7; 7 bases map to TRBD1. The CDR3 is made up of 15 amino acids. In germline, CDR1 is KGHDR, CDR2 SFDVKD. J lost 1 base, V lost 10 bases, and 12 bases had no gene match.

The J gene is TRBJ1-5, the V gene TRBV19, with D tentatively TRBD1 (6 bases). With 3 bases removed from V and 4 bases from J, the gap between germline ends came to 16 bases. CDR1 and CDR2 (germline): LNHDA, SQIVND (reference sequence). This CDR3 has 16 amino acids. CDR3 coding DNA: TGTGCCAGTAGTATGTCAACAGGGTCCCTAAATCAGCCCCAGCATTTT. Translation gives CASSMSTGSLNQPQHF.

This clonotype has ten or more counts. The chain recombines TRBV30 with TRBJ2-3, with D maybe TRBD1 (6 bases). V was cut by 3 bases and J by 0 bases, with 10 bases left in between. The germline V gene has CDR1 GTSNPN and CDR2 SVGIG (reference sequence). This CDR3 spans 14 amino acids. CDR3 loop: CAWRGGASTDTQYF. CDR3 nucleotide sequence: TGTGCCTGGAGAGGGGGAGCTAGCACAGATACGCAGTATTTT.

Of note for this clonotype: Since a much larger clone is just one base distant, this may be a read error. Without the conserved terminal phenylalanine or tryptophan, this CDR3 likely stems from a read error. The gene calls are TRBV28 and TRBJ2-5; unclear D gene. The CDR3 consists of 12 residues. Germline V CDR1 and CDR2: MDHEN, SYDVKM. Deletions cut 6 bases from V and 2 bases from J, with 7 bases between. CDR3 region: CASRERQETQYL. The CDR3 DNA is TGTGCCAGCAGGGAGAGACAAGAGACCCAGTACTTA.

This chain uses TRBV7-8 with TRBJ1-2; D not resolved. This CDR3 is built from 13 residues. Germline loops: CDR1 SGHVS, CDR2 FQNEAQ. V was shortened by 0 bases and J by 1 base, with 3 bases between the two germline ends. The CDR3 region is CASSLANNYGYTF. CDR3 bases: TGTGCCAGCAGCTTAGCGAATAACTATGGCTACACCTTC.

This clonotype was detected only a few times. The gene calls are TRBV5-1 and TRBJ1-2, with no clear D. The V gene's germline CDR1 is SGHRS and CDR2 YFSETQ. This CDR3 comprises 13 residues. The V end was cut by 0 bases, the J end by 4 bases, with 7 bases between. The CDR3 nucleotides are TGCGCCAGCAGCTTGGAAGATTCCTATGGCTACACCTTC. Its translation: CASSLEDSYGYTF.

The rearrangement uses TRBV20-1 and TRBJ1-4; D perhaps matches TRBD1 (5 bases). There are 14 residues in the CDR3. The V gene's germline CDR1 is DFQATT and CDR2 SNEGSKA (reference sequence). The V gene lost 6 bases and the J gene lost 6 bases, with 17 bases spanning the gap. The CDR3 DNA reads TGCAGTGCGCTAAGGATACAGGATGATGAAAAACTGTTTTTT. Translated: CSALRIQDDEKLFF.

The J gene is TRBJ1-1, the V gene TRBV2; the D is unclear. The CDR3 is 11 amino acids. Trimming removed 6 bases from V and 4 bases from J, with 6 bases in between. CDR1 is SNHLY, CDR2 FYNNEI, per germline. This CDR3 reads CASSPSTEAFF. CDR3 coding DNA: TGTGCCAGCAGCCCCAGCACTGAAGCTTTCTTT.

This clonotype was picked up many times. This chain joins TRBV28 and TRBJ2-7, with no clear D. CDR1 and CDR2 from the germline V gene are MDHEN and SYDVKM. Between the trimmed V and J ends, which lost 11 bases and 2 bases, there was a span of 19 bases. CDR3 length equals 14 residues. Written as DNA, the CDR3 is TGTGCCTCCCAACGAGGCAGATTGACCTACGAGCAGTACTTC. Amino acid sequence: CASQRGRLTYEQYF.

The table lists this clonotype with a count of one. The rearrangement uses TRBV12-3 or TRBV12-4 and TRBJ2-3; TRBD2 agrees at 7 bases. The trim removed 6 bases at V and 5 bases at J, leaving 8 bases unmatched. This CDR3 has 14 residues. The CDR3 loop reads CASRPSGNEDTQYF. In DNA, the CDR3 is TGTGCCAGCAGACCCAGCGGGAATGAAGATACGCAGTATTTT.

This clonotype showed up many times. This chain's CDR3 is CASSEGLAGGPTDTQYF. CDR3 DNA: TGTGCCAGCAGTGAAGGGCTAGCGGGAGGGCCGACAGATACGCAGTATTTT. V usage is TRBV2 and J usage is TRBJ2-3, with TRBD2 identical over 12 bases. The V and J ends lost 1 base and 3 bases, in that order; junction bases with no gene match: 5. Germline assignment: CDR1 SNHLY and CDR2 FYNNEI. The CDR3 is 17 amino acids.

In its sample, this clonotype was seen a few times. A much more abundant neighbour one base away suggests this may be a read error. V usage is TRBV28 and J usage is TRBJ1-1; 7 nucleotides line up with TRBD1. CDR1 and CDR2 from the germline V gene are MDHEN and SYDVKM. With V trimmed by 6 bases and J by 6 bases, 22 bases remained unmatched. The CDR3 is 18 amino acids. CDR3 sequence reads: CASSYLRLKDREYAEAFF. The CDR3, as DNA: TGTGCCAGCAGCTACTTGAGATTAAAAGACAGGGAGTACGCTGAAGCTTTCTTT. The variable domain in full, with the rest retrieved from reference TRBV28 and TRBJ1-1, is DVKVTQSSRYLVKRTGEKVFLECVQDMDHENMFWYRQDPGLGLRLIYFSYDVKMKEKGDIPEGYSVSREKKERFSLILESASTNQTSMYLCASSYLRLKDREYAEAFFGQGTRLTVV.

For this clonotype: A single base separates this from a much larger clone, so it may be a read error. CDR3 in amino acids: CASSPTPGRETQYF. In DNA, the CDR3 is TGTGCCAGCAGCCCTACACCGGGGAGGGAGACCCAGTACTTC. V usage is TRBV7-3 and J usage is TRBJ2-5; tentatively, D is TRBD2 (6 bases). CDR3 size: 14 residues. V lost 5 bases and J lost 5, with 15 bases in between. From germline, CDR1 is SGHTA and CDR2 FQGTGA.

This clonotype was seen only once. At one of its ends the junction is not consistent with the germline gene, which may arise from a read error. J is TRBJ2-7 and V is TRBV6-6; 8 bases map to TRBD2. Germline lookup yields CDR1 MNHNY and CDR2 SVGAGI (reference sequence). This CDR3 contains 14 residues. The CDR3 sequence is CASRYSGGLYEQYF. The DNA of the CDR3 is TGTGCCAGCCGTTACTCGGGGGGGCTTTACGAGCAGTACTTC.

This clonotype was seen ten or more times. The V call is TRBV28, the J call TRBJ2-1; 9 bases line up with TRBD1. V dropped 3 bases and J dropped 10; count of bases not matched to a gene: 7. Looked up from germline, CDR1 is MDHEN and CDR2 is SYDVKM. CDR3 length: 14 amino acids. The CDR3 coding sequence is TGTGCCAGCAGTTTCAACAGGGGGCTGGGGGAGCAGTTCTTC. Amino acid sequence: CASSFNRGLGEQFF. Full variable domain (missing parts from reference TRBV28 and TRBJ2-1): DVKVTQSSRYLVKRTGEKVFLECVQDMDHENMFWYRQDPGLGLRLIYFSYDVKMKEKGDIPEGYSVSREKKERFSLILESASTNQTSMYLCASSFNRGLGEQFFGPGTRLTVL.

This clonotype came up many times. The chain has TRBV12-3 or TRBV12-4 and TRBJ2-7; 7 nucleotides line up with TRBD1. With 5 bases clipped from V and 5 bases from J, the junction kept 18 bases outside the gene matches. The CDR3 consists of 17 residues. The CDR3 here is CASSPATGQDRAHEQYF. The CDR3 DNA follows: TGTGCCAGCAGTCCCGCTACCGGACAGGATAGGGCCCACGAGCAGTACTTC.

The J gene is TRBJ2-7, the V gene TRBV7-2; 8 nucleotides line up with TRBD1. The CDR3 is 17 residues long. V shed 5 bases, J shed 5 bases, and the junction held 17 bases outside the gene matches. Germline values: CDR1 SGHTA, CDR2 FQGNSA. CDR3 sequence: CASSILGQGVGGDEQYF. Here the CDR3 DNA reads TGTGCCAGCAGCATACTAGGACAGGGAGTGGGTGGGGACGAGCAGTACTTC.